What follows are 11 T cell receptor beta chains derived from one specimen sequenced in a study of monozygotic twins with inflammatory bowel disease. TCRdb re-called the 5' RACE reads and shows each CDR3 protein once, DNA omitted. Its listing shows about 300,000 distinct CDR3 sequences. Source material: blood. The source of these receptors is a human donor with ulcerative colitis or Crohn's disease, or a healthy co-twin of an affected twin (not recorded which).

V usage is TRBV7-9 and J usage is TRBJ1-1; TCRdb's D call, TRBD1, is unchecked because there is no DNA. The germline V gene encodes CDR1 SEHNR and CDR2 FQNEAQ (reference sequence). There are 13 residues in the CDR3. The CDR3 spells CASHVGQGTEAFF.

This rearrangement joins TRBV6-5 to TRBJ2-7; TCRdb's D gene call, TRBD1, goes unchecked for lack of DNA. CDR3 size: 14 residues. Germline V gene data show CDR1 as MNHEY and CDR2 as SVGAGI. The CDR3 reads CASSYADRAYEQYF.

The chain joins TRBV3-1 to TRBJ2-3; TCRdb lists TRBD2, though no DNA is available to test this call. CDR1 and CDR2 from the germline V gene are LGHDT and YNNKEL (reference sequence). This CDR3 is 14 amino acids long. The CDR3 here is CASSPWKTIHTQYF.

The chain has TRBV3-1 and TRBJ2-5; TCRdb's assignment of TRBD2 cannot be checked, as there is no DNA. Germline loops: CDR1 LGHDT, CDR2 YNNKEL (reference sequence). The CDR3 loop spans 14 amino acids. The CDR3 protein is CASGQGLKEETQYF.

This sequence joins TRBV7-9 and TRBJ2-1; no DNA is available, so the TRBD2 call from TCRdb remains unchecked. The CDR3 length is 13 residues. The V gene's germline CDR1 is SEHNR and CDR2 FQNEAQ (reference sequence). CDR3 sequence reads: CASSLVGHNEQFF.

The rearrangement links TRBV7-2 to TRBJ1-6; TCRdb's D call, TRBD1, is unchecked because there is no DNA. Germline V gives CDR1 SGHTA, CDR2 FQGNSA. CDR3 length equals 14 residues. The CDR3 region is CASSAGTDSSPLHF.

The chain uses TRBV4-2 and TRBJ1-3. The V gene's germline CDR1 is LGHNA and CDR2 YNFKEQ. This CDR3 is built from 14 residues. The chain's CDR3 is CASSQDQAGNTIYF.

The chain employs TRBV7-3 and TRBJ2-3; TCRdb calls TRBD2, which cannot be checked without DNA. CDR3 length equals 16 residues. CDR1 SGHTA and CDR2 FQGTGA come from the germline V gene. This chain's CDR3 is CASSPRRGGGTDTQYF. The whole variable domain, remainder taken from reference TRBV7-3 and TRBJ2-3, is GAGVSQTPSNKVTEKGKYVELRCDPISGHTALYWYRQSLGQGPEFLIYFQGTGAADDSGLPNDRFFAVRPEGSVSTLKIQRTERGDSAVYLCASSPRRGGGTDTQYFGPGTRLTVL.

V gene TRBV6-2 or TRBV6-3 combines with J gene TRBJ2-7; TCRdb picks TRBD2, but there is no DNA to check that call. In germline, CDR1 is MNHEY, CDR2 SVGEGT. This CDR3 comprises 14 residues. CDR3 amino acids: CASSYGTSGYEQYF.

The chain links TRBV6-6 to TRBJ1-6; TCRdb names TRBD1, which stays unverified in the absence of DNA. There are 12 residues in the CDR3. Germline V gene data show CDR1 as MNHNY and CDR2 as SVGAGI (reference sequence). The CDR3 loop is CASSSAGQSVDF.

The chain couples TRBV12-3 or TRBV12-4 to TRBJ2-1; with no DNA, the TCRdb D assignment of TRBD2 cannot be verified. CDR3 length: 16 residues. The CDR3 region is CASTPFGTSGNNEQFF.